These 10 T cell receptor beta chains were sequenced from one sample in a study of naive and memory T cell subsets. Two oligonucleotides, mixed equimolar, formed the beta constant-region primer covering TRBC1 and TRBC2. TCRdb re-called the UMI-ligation and nested PCR reads with MiXCR, one entry per CDR3 protein. The profile shows around 90,000 distinct CDR3 sequences, roughly 7.3% of them singletons. The sequenced material came from central memory CD4+ T cells from blood. The receptors were sampled from a human donor in good health.

In DNA form, the CDR3 reads TGTGCCACCAGGAGGGGAGCTGAAGCTTTCTTT. Translation gives CATRRGAEAFF. The V gene is TRBV3-1, the J gene TRBJ1-1, with D tentatively TRBD1 (5 bases). Per germline, CDR1 LGHDT and CDR2 YNNKEL (reference sequence). This CDR3 region has 11 residues. V was clipped by 10 bases and J by 6 bases, with 12 bases between them.

The sample holds many counts of this clonotype. The chain combines TRBV20-1 with TRBJ2-7; 12 bases map to TRBD2. The V gene's germline CDR1 is DFQATT and CDR2 SNEGSKA (reference sequence). V lost 5 bases, J lost 4 bases, and 9 bases stayed unmatched. This CDR3 region has 15 residues. The CDR3 sequence: CSADSVLAGGYEQYF. CDR3 DNA sequence: TGCAGTGCTGATTCCGTACTAGCGGGGGGATACGAGCAGTACTTC.

This clonotype has at least ten counts. The chain joins TRBV7-3 to TRBJ1-6, with D perhaps matching TRBD1 (5 bases). This CDR3 region has 13 residues. Trimming pared 4 bases from V and 7 bases from J, leaving 8 bases between. CDR1 and CDR2 (germline): SGHTA, FQGTGA. The CDR3 region is CASSYRTNSPLHF. In DNA, the CDR3 is TGTGCCAGCAGCTACAGGACAAATTCACCCCTCCACTTT.

This clonotype was found a few times. This rearrangement joins TRBV7-8 to TRBJ2-1; D is unclear. The germline CDR1 and CDR2 sequences are SGHVS and FQNEAQ. Trimming left V 0 bases short and J 6 bases short, with 12 bases between. This CDR3 is built from 15 residues. CDR3 loop: CASSLAEGAFNEQFF. The CDR3 nucleotides read TGTGCCAGCAGCTTAGCAGAAGGAGCTTTCAATGAGCAGTTCTTC.

This clonotype was recorded a few times. J is TRBJ1-1 and V is TRBV6-6; 7 bases match TRBD1. CDR3 length: 12 residues. Unmatched junction bases numbered 3, after V lost 0 bases and J lost 11 bases. CDR1 and CDR2 (germline): MNHNY, SVGAGI (reference sequence). The DNA for the CDR3 is TGTGCCAGCAGTTACTCTGAGGGGGCGGCTTTCTTT. Protein product: CASSYSEGAAFF.

This clonotype showed up many times. V and J are TRBV6-6 and TRBJ2-3; D remains ambiguous. The CDR3 consists of 15 residues. CDR1 is MNHNY and CDR2 is SVGAGI in the germline V gene (reference sequence). V gave up 4 bases and J gave up 1 base, with 12 bases separating them. The CDR3 sequence is CASSSAEDRTDTQYF. The CDR3, as DNA: TGTGCCAGCAGTTCCGCTGAGGACCGCACAGATACGCAGTATTTT.

This chain joins TRBV20-1 and TRBJ2-1; a possible D gene is TRBD2 (5 bases). Germline CDR1 and CDR2: DFQATT and SNEGSKA (reference sequence). CDR3 length: 15 amino acids. The ends were cut back, 0 bases at V and 7 bases at J, with 16 bases in the middle. The CDR3 DNA reads TGCAGTGCTAGAGAAGGAGGCCCCACGGATAATGAGCAGTTCTTC. This sequence encodes CSAREGGPTDNEQFF.

This clonotype was seen many times. V gene TRBV5-4 combines with J gene TRBJ2-7; tentatively, D is TRBD1 (6 bases). The CDR3 runs to 14 residues. CDR1 is SGHNT and CDR2 is YYREEE in the germline V gene (reference sequence). Trimming removed 6 bases at V and 1 base at J, with 14 bases between. This CDR3 reads CASTLAGTSYEQYF. CDR3 DNA sequence: TGTGCCAGCACCCTGGCCGGGACATCCTACGAGCAGTACTTC.

This chain links TRBV24-1 with TRBJ2-7; 8 positions agree with TRBD2. V was pared by 9 bases and J by 1 base, with 7 bases of the junction left unmatched. Germline CDR1 KGHDR, CDR2 SFDVKD. CDR3 length: 14 residues. The DNA of the CDR3 is TGTGCCACCCAGGCAGCGGGAGATTCCTACGAGCAGTACTTC. This translates into CATQAAGDSYEQYF.

There are many counts of this clonotype. The genes are TRBV11-2 and TRBJ2-6; D uncertain. Germline V gene data show CDR1 as SGHAT and CDR2 as FQNNGV. Trimming stripped 5 bases from V and 2 bases from J, with 7 bases between. The CDR3 runs 14 residues. CDR3 in amino acids: CASSHNPGANVLTF. DNA of the CDR3: TGTGCCAGCAGCCACAACCCTGGGGCCAACGTCCTGACTTTC.